The next 23 T cell receptor beta chains were all read from a single sample in a study of cytomegalovirus exposure and HLA in healthy donors. The primer mix had 60 Vbeta and 13 Jbeta primers. Here immunoSEQ multiplex PCR was the method, and the copy in TCRdb shows in-frame clones only, minus some. The sample lists around 150,000 clones, around 75% seen once, with 1.9% in the top ten. Sequencing was done on a sample of PBMCs. These receptors were collected from a human donor in good health.

This clone was found a few times. The rearrangement uses TRBV14 and TRBJ1-1; D is unclear. The length of the CDR3 is 14 residues. Germline V CDR1 and CDR2: SGHDN, FVKESK. Trimming removed 4 bases at V and 1 base at J, with 10 bases between. This CDR3 is CASSPSIGNTEAFF. For the CDR3, the DNA is TGTGCCAGCAGCCCAAGCATCGGGAACACTGAAGCTTTCTTT.

The CDR3 loop reads CASRGPGAPGVAQHF. The CDR3 nucleotides are TGTGCCAGCAGGGGACCGGGAGCCCCGGGTGTGGCCCAGCATTTT. J is TRBJ1-5 and V is TRBV6-5; possibly TRBD1 for D (5 bases). Germline CDR1 is MNHEY and CDR2 is SVGAGI. The CDR3 has 15 amino acids. V dropped 6 bases and J dropped 11 bases, with 23 bases sitting between them.

The chain joins TRBV7-8 to TRBJ2-2, with 12 bases identical to TRBD1. The CDR3 consists of 18 residues. Germline V gene data show CDR1 as SGHVS and CDR2 as FQNEAQ. The junction had 7 bases not matched to a gene; V was cut back by 0 bases and J by 5 bases. CDR3 amino acids: CASSLARDRGPYTGELFF. The CDR3 nucleotides are TGTGCCAGCAGCTTAGCACGGGACAGGGGGCCCTATACCGGGGAGCTGTTTTTT.

A few counts support this clone. This chain uses TRBV9 with TRBJ1-1; tentative D call: TRBD1 (5 bases). The CDR3 loop spans 16 amino acids. V lost 3 bases, J lost 1 base, and 16 bases lay in between. Germline V gene sequence: CDR1 SGDLS, CDR2 YYNGEE. CDR3 nucleotides: TGTGCCAGCAGCGCCCGACCCTCCACAGGGAACACTGAAGCTTTCTTT. Its translation: CASSARPSTGNTEAFF.

This clone was observed a handful of times. This chain joins TRBV4-3 and TRBJ2-7; D perhaps matches TRBD2 (5 bases). The germline V gene has CDR1 LGHNA and CDR2 YSLEER. V was trimmed by 1 base and J by 6 bases, leaving 16 bases between them. The CDR3 contains 15 residues. In DNA, the CDR3 is TGCGCCAGCAGCCAAGGATTTGGGAGTAGAACCGAGCAGTACTTC. Its protein is CASSQGFGSRTEQYF.

This clone was seen only once. A read error may account for a junction end that differs from germline. This sequence joins TRBV7-9 and TRBJ1-2; no clear D. The CDR3 is made up of 12 amino acids. Germline CDR1 and CDR2: SEHNR and FQNEAQ (reference sequence). The CDR3 region is CASSLGIRDPDF. The CDR3 region has the DNA TGTGCCAGCAGCTTAGGAATTAGAGATCCCGACTTC.

The V gene is TRBV15, the J gene TRBJ1-2; 9 bases agree with TRBD1. CDR3 size: 14 residues. Germline V gene data show CDR1 as LNHNV and CDR2 as YYDKDF (reference sequence). The junction had 3 bases not matched to a gene; V was cut back by 0 bases and J by 7 bases. The CDR3 coding sequence is TGTGCCACCAGCAGAGACACAGGGGGCTTTGGCTACACCTTC. Amino acids: CATSRDTGGFGYTF.

The chain employs TRBV5-4 and TRBJ2-1; D is unresolved. The CDR3 totals 13 residues. V was shortened by 1 base and J by 5 bases, with 7 bases between the two germline ends. CDR1 is SGHNT, CDR2 YYREEE, per germline (reference sequence). CDR3 sequence reads: CASSLTANNEQFF. The CDR3 DNA sequence: TGTGCCAGCAGCTTGACAGCTAACAATGAGCAGTTCTTC.

The gene calls are TRBV5-1 and TRBJ1-4; 7 bases are a match to TRBD1. CDR1 and CDR2 (germline): SGHRS, YFSETQ. V gave up 3 bases and J gave up 0 bases; unmatched junction bases: 5. The CDR3 is made up of 16 amino acids. The CDR3 DNA sequence: TGCGCCAGCAGCTGGGACAGCAAGGCAACTAATGAAAAACTGTTTTTT. It translates to CASSWDSKATNEKLFF.

This chain links TRBV5-1 with TRBJ1-6; 7 nucleotides match TRBD1. The CDR3 extends over 15 amino acids. Germline CDR1 SGHRS, CDR2 YFSETQ. With V trimmed by 4 bases and J by 5 bases, 6 bases remained unmatched. The CDR3 loop is CASSIQGSNNSPLHF. CDR3 bases: TGCGCCAGCAGCATACAGGGGAGCAATAATTCACCCCTCCACTTT.

CDR3 sequence: CASSPRGSGLTDTQYF. The CDR3 DNA reads TGTGCCAGCAGTCCTCGAGGAAGCGGACTCACAGATACGCAGTATTTT. V gene TRBV27 combines with J gene TRBJ2-3, with D perhaps matching TRBD2 (5 bases). Trimming removed 5 bases from V and 2 bases from J, with 17 bases in between. Germline CDR1 is MNHEY and CDR2 is SMNVEV (reference sequence). The CDR3 has 16 residues.

This clone was seen once. This sequence joins TRBV7-2 and TRBJ2-7; 8 bases are shared with TRBD2. V was clipped by 1 base and J by 0 bases; unmatched bases: 14. The CDR3 totals 19 residues. The germline V gene has CDR1 SGHTA and CDR2 FQGNSA. Written as DNA, the CDR3 is TGTGCCAGCAGCTTAGTAAGATGGCGGGGGGTAAGGAGCTCCTACGAGCAGTACTTC. Translated: CASSLVRWRGVRSSYEQYF.

The chain has TRBV5-4 and TRBJ2-5; TRBD1 agrees at 7 bases. J was trimmed by 5 bases and V by 4 bases; bases with no gene match: 8. This CDR3 is 14 amino acids long. Germline loops: CDR1 SGHNT, CDR2 YYREEE (reference sequence). This chain's CDR3 is CASSHQGGAETQYF. As DNA, the CDR3 is TGTGCCAGCAGCCACCAAGGGGGCGCGGAGACCCAGTACTTC.

V and J are TRBV4-3 and TRBJ2-5; 9 bases are shared with TRBD1. The CDR3 length is 16 residues. Germline V gene data show CDR1 as LGHNA and CDR2 as YSLEER. V trimming: 0 bases; J trimming: 4 bases; junction bases outside the gene matches: 6. The CDR3 loop reads CASSQEGSGQGETQYF. The CDR3 bases are TGCGCCAGCAGCCAAGAGGGGTCGGGACAGGGAGAGACCCAGTACTTC.

The chain recombines TRBV5-6 with TRBJ2-7, with a weak D call TRBD1 (7 bases). Germline V gene data show CDR1 as SGHDT and CDR2 as YYEEEE. This CDR3 is built from 16 residues. Trimming stripped 0 bases from V and 3 bases from J, with 16 bases between. The CDR3 DNA reads as TGTGCCAGCAGCTTGGGACCAGGGGGAGGTATCTACGAGCAGTACTTC. Its translation is CASSLGPGGGIYEQYF.

The chain has TRBV7-9 and TRBJ2-7; perhaps TRBD1 as D (5 bases). This CDR3 has 15 residues. The V end lost 5 bases, the J end lost 3 bases, and 17 bases lay between the germline ends. Germline CDR1 is SEHNR and CDR2 is FQNEAQ (reference sequence). In nucleotides, the CDR3 is TGTGCCAGCAGCCCCCCGTGGGGCAGGGACTACGAGCAGTACTTC. Translating gives CASSPPWGRDYEQYF.

This clone was picked up one time. The chain couples TRBV19 to TRBJ2-5; TRBD2 aligns across 12 bases. V gave up 3 bases and J gave up 5 bases; unmatched junction bases: 10. CDR1 and CDR2 (germline): LNHDA, SQIVND (reference sequence). The CDR3 length is 17 residues. CDR3 protein: CASSIVASGGAAETQYF. CDR3 in DNA: TGTGCCAGTAGTATCGTGGCTAGCGGGGGGGCAGCGGAGACCCAGTACTTC. Combining the CDR3 with reference TRBV19 and TRBJ2-5 gives the whole variable domain DGGITQSPKYLFRKEGQNVTLSCEQNLNHDAMYWYRQDPGQGLRLIYYSQIVNDFQKGDIAEGYSVSREKKESFPLTVTSAQKNPTAFYLCASSIVASGGAAETQYFGPGTRLLVL.

The sample holds one count of this clone. The chain has TRBV7-3 and TRBJ2-1; TRBD1 might be the D (6 bases). The CDR3 totals 12 residues. The ends were cut back, 4 bases at V and 8 bases at J, with 9 bases in the middle. Germline values: CDR1 SGHTA, CDR2 FQGTGA. CDR3 region: CASSSGVDEQFF. CDR3 in DNA: TGTGCCAGCAGCTCAGGGGTGGATGAGCAGTTCTTC.

This clone was seen more than once but under ten times. This chain links TRBV9 with TRBJ1-2, with TRBD1 identical over 9 bases. The germline V gene has CDR1 SGDLS and CDR2 YYNGEE. Losses at the gene ends were 3 bases for V and 6 bases for J; bases not matched to a gene: 15. The CDR3 contains 17 residues. The CDR3 is CASSENPQGAELDGYTF. CDR3 bases: TGTGCCAGCAGCGAAAACCCACAGGGGGCAGAGTTGGATGGCTACACCTTC.

This chain joins TRBV29-1 and TRBJ2-5; D is uncertain. The end of the DNA aligns better with TRBJ2-7, so the J call may be wrong. CDR1 is SQVTM, CDR2 ANQGSEA, per germline. The CDR3 length is 15 residues. This CDR3 reads CSVEDPSLKSYEQYF. The CDR3 nucleotides are TGCAGCGTTGAAGATCCAAGCCTTAAGAGCTACGAGCAGTACTTC.

This sequence joins TRBV7-9 and TRBJ2-3, with D possibly being TRBD1 (6 bases). The CDR3 covers 17 residues. Germline-derived CDR1 and CDR2 are SEHNR and FQNEAQ (reference sequence). Trimming stripped 1 base from V and 6 bases from J, with 20 bases between. The DNA for the CDR3 is TGTGCCAGCAGCTTAGTGTCGTACAGGGAGCCCATTGATACGCAGTATTTT. It translates to CASSLVSYREPIDTQYF. The variable domain in full, with the rest retrieved from reference TRBV7-9 and TRBJ2-3, is DTGVSQNPRHKITKRGQNVTFRCDPISEHNRLYWYRQTLGQGPEFLTYFQNEAQLEKSRLLSDRFSAERPKGSFSTLEIQRTEQGDSAMYLCASSLVSYREPIDTQYFGPGTRLTVL.

The J gene is TRBJ2-7, the V gene TRBV7-2; tentative D call: TRBD2 (5 bases). The CDR3 has 16 amino acids. Trimming pared 5 bases from V and 7 bases from J, leaving 24 bases between. Germline loops: CDR1 SGHTA, CDR2 FQGNSA. The CDR3 protein is CASSRRRAGDTGEQYF. The CDR3 DNA reads TGTGCCAGCAGCAGGCGACGGGCCGGGGATACGGGGGAGCAGTACTTC.

This clone was recorded once. This rearrangement joins TRBV2 to TRBJ2-3; D not resolved. The CDR3 is made up of 12 amino acids. Per germline, CDR1 SNHLY and CDR2 FYNNEI. Trimming removed 8 bases from V and 6 bases from J, with 12 bases in between. CDR3 nucleotide sequence: TGTGCCAGCGCGCCGAGCTGGGATACGCAGTATTTT. As protein: CASAPSWDTQYF.